This record covers a single T cell receptor beta chain. Its cognate antigen is unknown. TCRdb's table, derived via immunoSEQ multiplex PCR, lists solely in-frame clones and lacks some. The profile shows some 78,000 clones, roughly 85% of them singletons. Time point indicated: after dendritic cell vaccination, including at tumor progression/relapse. PBMC sampling occurred before vaccination, two weeks after the third dose, and at progression. In germline, CDR1 is MNHEY, CDR2 SMNVEV (reference sequence). The V end was cut by 4 bases, the J end by 2 bases, with 6 bases between. The CDR3 is made up of 13 amino acids. This sample stems from a study of glioma-infiltrating T cells after dendritic cell vaccination. Whole-study context: Dendritic cell vaccine was injected intradermally three times, biweekly. General study findings and limits: Few patients contributed both blood and tumor specimens. Higher TCR clonality did not directly relate to longer survival.

The clonotype comes from a human donor with glioblastoma. The sample was blood, taken after dendritic cell vaccination. This chain joins TRBV27 and TRBJ1-5; D perhaps matches TRBD1 (5 bases). The CDR3 is CASSWGGNQPQHF. CDR3 nucleotide sequence: TGTGCCAGCAGTTGGGGGGGCAATCAGCCCCAGCATTTT.